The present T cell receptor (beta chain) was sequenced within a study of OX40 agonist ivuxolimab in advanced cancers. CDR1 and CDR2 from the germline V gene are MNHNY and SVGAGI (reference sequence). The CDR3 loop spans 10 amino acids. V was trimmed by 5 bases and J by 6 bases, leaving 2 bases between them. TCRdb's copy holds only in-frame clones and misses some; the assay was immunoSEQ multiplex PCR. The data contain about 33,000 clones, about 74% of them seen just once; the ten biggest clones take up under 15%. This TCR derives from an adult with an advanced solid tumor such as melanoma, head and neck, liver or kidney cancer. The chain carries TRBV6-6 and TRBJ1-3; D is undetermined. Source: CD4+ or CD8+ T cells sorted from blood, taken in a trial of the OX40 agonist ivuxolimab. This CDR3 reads CASSANTIYF. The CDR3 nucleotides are TGTGCCAGCAGTGCAAACACCATATATTTT.